This TCR beta chain was identified in a study of early T cells in non-severe SARS-CoV-2 infection. Overall study: With bulk RNA from unsorted whole blood as input, sequencing yielded unpaired chains. General study results and limits: Matching results from VDJdb favored anti-spike CD8 responses, leaving private and CD4 specificities undetected.

The germline CDR1 and CDR2 sequences are MNHNS and SASEGT. The CDR3 spans 16 residues. Trimming took 2 bases from V and 2 from J, leaving 13 bases between them. Individual cDNA molecules were tagged with unique molecular identifiers, the study reported. A single record per CDR3 protein comes from TCRdb applying MiXCR to the 5' RACE reads. Here the sample spans approximately 71,000 distinct CDR3 sequences, 12% being singletons. About this clonotype: Its target is unknown.

The sequence came from an adult who was a healthcare worker with PCR-confirmed SARS-CoV-2 infection or an uninfected control (not recorded which). The gene calls are TRBV6-1 and TRBJ1-5; D perhaps matches TRBD1 (6 bases). Sequencing input: whole blood. CDR3 nucleotide sequence: TGTGCCAGCAGTGAAAACCCAGGGGTAGGCAATCAGCCCCAGCATTTT. Its translation is CASSENPGVGNQPQHF.